The 12 T cell receptor beta chains below were found in one sample sequenced in a study of human T cells and chemical hapten exposure. The authors' total RNA extraction used unfractionated whole blood. As the library was built, unique molecular identifiers were attached to individual cDNA molecules. MiXCR, run by TCRdb on the reads, gives a single entry per CDR3 protein. The table has around 120,000 distinct CDR3 sequences, roughly 8.5% seen once. Sequencing was performed on whole blood. The receptors were gathered from a human donor in good health. Some clones in this sample may be carry-over from other donors' samples.

This clonotype was counted ten times or more. The chain joins TRBV9 to TRBJ2-7; TRBD2 aligns across 7 bases. The CDR3 spans 14 residues. Trimming removed 2 bases from V and 0 bases from J; junction bases left unmatched: 2. CDR1 and CDR2 from the germline V gene are SGDLS and YYNGEE. CDR3 nucleotides: TGTGCCAGCAGCGTGGGGGGGAGCTCCTACGAGCAGTACTTC. This gives the protein CASSVGGSSYEQYF.

This clonotype was seen ten or more times. This chain connects TRBV3-1 to TRBJ2-3; 8 bases fit TRBD2. Per the germline V gene, CDR1 is LGHDT and CDR2 is YNNKEL (reference sequence). CDR3 length: 12 amino acids. Here the CDR3 reads CSGGERTDTQYF. CDR3 coding DNA: TGTTCGGGGGGGGAGAGGACAGATACGCAGTATTTT.

The rearrangement uses TRBV12-3 or TRBV12-4 and TRBJ1-1; 7 nucleotides agree with TRBD1. The V gene end was trimmed by 3 bases and the J gene end by 4 bases; junction bases not matched to a gene: 8. CDR3 size: 15 residues. The CDR3 reads CASSFLNRGGTEAFF. The DNA of the CDR3 is TGTGCCAGCAGTTTTTTAAACAGGGGTGGCACTGAAGCTTTCTTT.

This clonotype was observed many times. The CDR3 DNA is TGTGCCAGCAGCGTAGCTTGGCGGGACAGGGACACAGATACGCAGTATTTT. The encoded protein is CASSVAWRDRDTDTQYF. The genes are TRBV9 and TRBJ2-3, with 9 positions matching TRBD1. The CDR3 consists of 17 residues. V was clipped by 0 bases and J by 2 bases; unmatched bases: 7. Germline V gene lookup returns CDR1 SGDLS and CDR2 YYNGEE.

In this sample, this clonotype turned up many times. The V gene is TRBV30, the J gene TRBJ1-1, with D perhaps TRBD1 (5 bases). The CDR3 is made up of 14 amino acids. Trimming pared 3 bases from V and 1 base from J, leaving 12 bases between. Looked up from germline, CDR1 is GTSNPN and CDR2 is SVGIG (reference sequence). CDR3 coding DNA: TGTGCCTGGAGAGATTTCGACAGGAACACTGAAGCTTTCTTT. It yields the protein CAWRDFDRNTEAFF. Complete variable domain (other parts from reference TRBV30 and TRBJ1-1): SQTIHQWPATLVQPVGSPLSLECTVEGTSNPNLYWYRQAAGRGLQLLFYSVGIGQISSEVPQNLSASRPQDRQFILSSKKLLLSDSGFYLCAWRDFDRNTEAFFGQGTRLTVV.

This clonotype was seen many times. This chain uses TRBV7-6 with TRBJ1-5, with 9 bases lining up with TRBD1. V lost 5 bases, J lost 0 bases, and 5 bases stayed unmatched. CDR3 length: 16 residues. From germline, CDR1 is SGHVS and CDR2 FNYEAQ. The CDR3 sequence is CASSPGQGNSNQPQHF. The CDR3 nucleotides read TGTGCCAGCAGCCCTGGACAGGGGAATAGCAATCAGCCCCAGCATTTT.

The table lists this clonotype with a few counts. This rearrangement joins TRBV10-2 to TRBJ2-7, with 9 bases fitting TRBD2. The V gene's germline CDR1 is WSHSY and CDR2 SAAADI. Trimming at V came to 0 bases and at J to 1 base, leaving 7 bases not matched to a gene. The CDR3 has 17 residues. The CDR3 bases are TGCGCCAGCAGTGAGTCTCCCGGACTAGCGTTTTCCTACGAGCAGTACTTC. Its protein is CASSESPGLAFSYEQYF.

V gene TRBV5-4 combines with J gene TRBJ1-4; 11 nucleotides match TRBD1. The germline gives CDR1 SGHNT, CDR2 YYREEE (reference sequence). Trimming at V came to 2 bases and at J to 6 bases, leaving 3 bases not matched to a gene. The CDR3 spans 15 residues. The CDR3 sequence is CASSFPGQGDEKLFF. The DNA of the CDR3 is TGTGCCAGCAGCTTCCCGGGACAGGGGGATGAAAAACTGTTTTTT.

This clonotype was found many times. The CDR3, as DNA: TGTGCCAGCAGCCGCAGACAGGTCCCGGATGAAAAACTGTTTTTT. Its protein product is CASSRRQVPDEKLFF. The chain carries TRBV3-1 and TRBJ1-4, with D maybe TRBD1 (6 bases). Germline-derived CDR1 and CDR2 are LGHDT and YNNKEL (reference sequence). The V end lost 4 bases, the J end lost 6 bases, and 15 bases lay between the germline ends. The CDR3 length is 15 residues.

This clonotype was picked up many times. The chain carries TRBV29-1 and TRBJ1-1; TRBD1 is a possible D gene (6 bases). The CDR3 spans 13 residues. Germline CDR1 is SQVTM and CDR2 is ANQGSEA. The V gene lost 6 bases and the J gene lost 5 bases, with 16 bases spanning the gap. This CDR3 is CSVSPQGRTEAFF. Written as DNA, the CDR3 is TGCAGCGTCTCCCCCCAGGGGAGAACTGAAGCTTTCTTT.

This rearrangement joins TRBV12-5 to TRBJ1-4; TRBD1 aligns across 7 bases. Germline CDR1 LGHNT, CDR2 FRNRAP. Trimming removed 6 bases from V and 4 bases from J; junction bases left unmatched: 5. This CDR3 is 14 amino acids long. The chain's CDR3 is CASGRDSVNEKLFF. The CDR3 DNA reads TGTGCTAGTGGGCGGGACAGCGTTAATGAAAAACTGTTTTTT.

This clonotype was detected only a few times. This chain uses TRBV7-9 with TRBJ1-1; no firm D call. The length of the CDR3 is 14 residues. Trimming shortened V by 5 bases and J by 1 base, and 11 bases separated the two germline ends. Germline V gene data show CDR1 as SEHNR and CDR2 as FQNEAQ (reference sequence). In DNA, the CDR3 is TGTGCCAGCAGCGTTAGCGTACCGAACACTGAAGCTTTCTTT. This sequence encodes CASSVSVPNTEAFF.